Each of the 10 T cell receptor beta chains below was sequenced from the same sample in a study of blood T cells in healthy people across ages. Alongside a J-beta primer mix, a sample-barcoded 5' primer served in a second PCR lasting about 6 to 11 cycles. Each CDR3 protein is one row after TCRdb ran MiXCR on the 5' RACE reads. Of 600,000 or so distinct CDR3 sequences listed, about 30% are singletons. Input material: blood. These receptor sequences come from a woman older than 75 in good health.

CDR3 sequence (DNA): TGCGCCAGCTCTCAGACTAGCGGAAATTACGAGCAGTACTTC. Residues: CASSQTSGNYEQYF. The genes are TRBV5-1 and TRBJ2-7, with 9 nucleotides matching TRBD2. Germline-derived CDR1 and CDR2 are SGHRS and YFSETQ. The CDR3 has 14 amino acids. V lost 7 bases, J lost 4 bases, and 9 bases stayed unmatched.

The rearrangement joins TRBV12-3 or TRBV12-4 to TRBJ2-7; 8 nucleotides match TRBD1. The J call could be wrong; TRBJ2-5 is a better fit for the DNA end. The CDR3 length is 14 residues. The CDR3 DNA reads TGTGCCAGCAGCGCAGACAGGGGAAGAGAGACCCAGTACTTC. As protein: CASSADRGRETQYF.

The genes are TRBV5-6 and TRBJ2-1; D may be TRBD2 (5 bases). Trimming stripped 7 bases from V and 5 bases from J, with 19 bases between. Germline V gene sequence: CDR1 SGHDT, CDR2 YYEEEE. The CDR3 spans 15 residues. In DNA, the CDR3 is TGTGCCAGCGGACGAGGGAGCCCAATAGACAATGAGCAGTTCTTC. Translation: CASGRGSPIDNEQFF.

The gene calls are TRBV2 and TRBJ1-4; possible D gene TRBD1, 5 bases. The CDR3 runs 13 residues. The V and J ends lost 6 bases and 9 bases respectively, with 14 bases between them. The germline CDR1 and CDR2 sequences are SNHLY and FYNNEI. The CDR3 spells CASRRDGGKKLFF. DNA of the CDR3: TGTGCCAGCAGGAGGGACGGAGGAAAAAAACTGTTTTTT.

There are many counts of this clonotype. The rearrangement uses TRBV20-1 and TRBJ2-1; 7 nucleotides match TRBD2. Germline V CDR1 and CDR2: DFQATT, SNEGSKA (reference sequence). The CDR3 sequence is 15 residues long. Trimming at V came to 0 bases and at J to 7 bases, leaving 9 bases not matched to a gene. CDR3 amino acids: CSARDSSGAGNEQFF. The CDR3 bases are TGCAGTGCTAGAGATTCGAGCGGGGCGGGGAATGAGCAGTTCTTC.

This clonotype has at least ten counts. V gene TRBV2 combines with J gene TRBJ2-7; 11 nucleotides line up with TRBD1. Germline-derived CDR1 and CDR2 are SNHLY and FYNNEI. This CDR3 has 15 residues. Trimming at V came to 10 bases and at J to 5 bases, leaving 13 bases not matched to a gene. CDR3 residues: CATLPGTGGIDEQYF. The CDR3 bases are TGTGCCACCCTACCGGGGACAGGGGGGATCGACGAGCAGTACTTC.

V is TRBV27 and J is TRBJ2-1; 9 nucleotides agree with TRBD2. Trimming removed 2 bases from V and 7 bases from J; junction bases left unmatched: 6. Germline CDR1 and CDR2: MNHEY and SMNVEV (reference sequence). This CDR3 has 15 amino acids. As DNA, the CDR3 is TGTGCCAGCAGTTTAGGGCGGGGGGGAGAAAATGAGCAGTTCTTC. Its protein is CASSLGRGGENEQFF.

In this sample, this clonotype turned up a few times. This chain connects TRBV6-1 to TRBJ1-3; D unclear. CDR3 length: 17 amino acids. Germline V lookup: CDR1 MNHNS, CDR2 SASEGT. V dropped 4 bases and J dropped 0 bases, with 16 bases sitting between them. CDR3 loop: CASSAAEGSSSGNTIYF. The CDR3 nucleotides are TGTGCCAGCAGTGCCGCGGAAGGGTCTAGCTCTGGAAACACCATATATTTT.

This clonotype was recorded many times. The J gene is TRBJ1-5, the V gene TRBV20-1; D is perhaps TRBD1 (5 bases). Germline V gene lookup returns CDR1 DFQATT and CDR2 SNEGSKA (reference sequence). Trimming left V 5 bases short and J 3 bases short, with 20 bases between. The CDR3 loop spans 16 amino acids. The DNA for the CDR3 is TGCAGTGCTCCACCCTTGAGGGGTAGGGTCAATCAGCCCCAGCATTTT. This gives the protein CSAPPLRGRVNQPQHF.

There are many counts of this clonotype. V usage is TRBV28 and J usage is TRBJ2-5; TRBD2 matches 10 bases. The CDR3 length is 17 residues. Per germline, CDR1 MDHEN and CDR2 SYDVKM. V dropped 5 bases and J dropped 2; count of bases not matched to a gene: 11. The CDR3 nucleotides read TGTGCCAGCAGTCTTCCTAAGCTAGCGGGGGTTCAAGAGACCCAGTACTTC. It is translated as CASSLPKLAGVQETQYF.